The sequence of this T cell receptor beta chain was determined in a study of T-cell memory formation after mild COVID-19. In the study overall: TCR clusters mostly belonged to single donors.

Study-level results: From day 15 to 85, contracting clones were balanced between CD4 and CD8, whereas later expanders leaned toward CD4+. Clones which contracted sat mainly in CM and EM if CD4+, and in EMRA if CD8+.

There are 16 residues in the CDR3. With 5 bases removed from V and 3 bases from J, the gap between germline ends came to 16 bases. Per germline, CDR1 KGHDR and CDR2 SFDVKD. Ten or more counts support this clonotype. Antigen: not known. Constant-segment primers served in 5'RACE that generated TCR alpha and TCR beta cDNA libraries bearing sample barcodes and UMIs. In TCRdb, the 5' RACE reads were re-called with MiXCR into one record per CDR3 protein. The sample consists of about 320,000 distinct CDR3 sequences, about 13% of them appearing once. The chain couples TRBV24-1 to TRBJ2-1; possibly TRBD1 or TRBD2 for D (5 bases each). The sequence was collected from a man younger than 35 who had mild COVID-19 (a few samples of this study predate the infection). Cell type and time point are not known. Source material: PBMCs or a T cell subset sorted from them (not recorded which). In nucleotides, the CDR3 is TGTGCCACCAGTGGACCGGGACGGCGCTTCTACAATGAGCAGTTCTTC. It codes for CATSGPGRRFYNEQFF.